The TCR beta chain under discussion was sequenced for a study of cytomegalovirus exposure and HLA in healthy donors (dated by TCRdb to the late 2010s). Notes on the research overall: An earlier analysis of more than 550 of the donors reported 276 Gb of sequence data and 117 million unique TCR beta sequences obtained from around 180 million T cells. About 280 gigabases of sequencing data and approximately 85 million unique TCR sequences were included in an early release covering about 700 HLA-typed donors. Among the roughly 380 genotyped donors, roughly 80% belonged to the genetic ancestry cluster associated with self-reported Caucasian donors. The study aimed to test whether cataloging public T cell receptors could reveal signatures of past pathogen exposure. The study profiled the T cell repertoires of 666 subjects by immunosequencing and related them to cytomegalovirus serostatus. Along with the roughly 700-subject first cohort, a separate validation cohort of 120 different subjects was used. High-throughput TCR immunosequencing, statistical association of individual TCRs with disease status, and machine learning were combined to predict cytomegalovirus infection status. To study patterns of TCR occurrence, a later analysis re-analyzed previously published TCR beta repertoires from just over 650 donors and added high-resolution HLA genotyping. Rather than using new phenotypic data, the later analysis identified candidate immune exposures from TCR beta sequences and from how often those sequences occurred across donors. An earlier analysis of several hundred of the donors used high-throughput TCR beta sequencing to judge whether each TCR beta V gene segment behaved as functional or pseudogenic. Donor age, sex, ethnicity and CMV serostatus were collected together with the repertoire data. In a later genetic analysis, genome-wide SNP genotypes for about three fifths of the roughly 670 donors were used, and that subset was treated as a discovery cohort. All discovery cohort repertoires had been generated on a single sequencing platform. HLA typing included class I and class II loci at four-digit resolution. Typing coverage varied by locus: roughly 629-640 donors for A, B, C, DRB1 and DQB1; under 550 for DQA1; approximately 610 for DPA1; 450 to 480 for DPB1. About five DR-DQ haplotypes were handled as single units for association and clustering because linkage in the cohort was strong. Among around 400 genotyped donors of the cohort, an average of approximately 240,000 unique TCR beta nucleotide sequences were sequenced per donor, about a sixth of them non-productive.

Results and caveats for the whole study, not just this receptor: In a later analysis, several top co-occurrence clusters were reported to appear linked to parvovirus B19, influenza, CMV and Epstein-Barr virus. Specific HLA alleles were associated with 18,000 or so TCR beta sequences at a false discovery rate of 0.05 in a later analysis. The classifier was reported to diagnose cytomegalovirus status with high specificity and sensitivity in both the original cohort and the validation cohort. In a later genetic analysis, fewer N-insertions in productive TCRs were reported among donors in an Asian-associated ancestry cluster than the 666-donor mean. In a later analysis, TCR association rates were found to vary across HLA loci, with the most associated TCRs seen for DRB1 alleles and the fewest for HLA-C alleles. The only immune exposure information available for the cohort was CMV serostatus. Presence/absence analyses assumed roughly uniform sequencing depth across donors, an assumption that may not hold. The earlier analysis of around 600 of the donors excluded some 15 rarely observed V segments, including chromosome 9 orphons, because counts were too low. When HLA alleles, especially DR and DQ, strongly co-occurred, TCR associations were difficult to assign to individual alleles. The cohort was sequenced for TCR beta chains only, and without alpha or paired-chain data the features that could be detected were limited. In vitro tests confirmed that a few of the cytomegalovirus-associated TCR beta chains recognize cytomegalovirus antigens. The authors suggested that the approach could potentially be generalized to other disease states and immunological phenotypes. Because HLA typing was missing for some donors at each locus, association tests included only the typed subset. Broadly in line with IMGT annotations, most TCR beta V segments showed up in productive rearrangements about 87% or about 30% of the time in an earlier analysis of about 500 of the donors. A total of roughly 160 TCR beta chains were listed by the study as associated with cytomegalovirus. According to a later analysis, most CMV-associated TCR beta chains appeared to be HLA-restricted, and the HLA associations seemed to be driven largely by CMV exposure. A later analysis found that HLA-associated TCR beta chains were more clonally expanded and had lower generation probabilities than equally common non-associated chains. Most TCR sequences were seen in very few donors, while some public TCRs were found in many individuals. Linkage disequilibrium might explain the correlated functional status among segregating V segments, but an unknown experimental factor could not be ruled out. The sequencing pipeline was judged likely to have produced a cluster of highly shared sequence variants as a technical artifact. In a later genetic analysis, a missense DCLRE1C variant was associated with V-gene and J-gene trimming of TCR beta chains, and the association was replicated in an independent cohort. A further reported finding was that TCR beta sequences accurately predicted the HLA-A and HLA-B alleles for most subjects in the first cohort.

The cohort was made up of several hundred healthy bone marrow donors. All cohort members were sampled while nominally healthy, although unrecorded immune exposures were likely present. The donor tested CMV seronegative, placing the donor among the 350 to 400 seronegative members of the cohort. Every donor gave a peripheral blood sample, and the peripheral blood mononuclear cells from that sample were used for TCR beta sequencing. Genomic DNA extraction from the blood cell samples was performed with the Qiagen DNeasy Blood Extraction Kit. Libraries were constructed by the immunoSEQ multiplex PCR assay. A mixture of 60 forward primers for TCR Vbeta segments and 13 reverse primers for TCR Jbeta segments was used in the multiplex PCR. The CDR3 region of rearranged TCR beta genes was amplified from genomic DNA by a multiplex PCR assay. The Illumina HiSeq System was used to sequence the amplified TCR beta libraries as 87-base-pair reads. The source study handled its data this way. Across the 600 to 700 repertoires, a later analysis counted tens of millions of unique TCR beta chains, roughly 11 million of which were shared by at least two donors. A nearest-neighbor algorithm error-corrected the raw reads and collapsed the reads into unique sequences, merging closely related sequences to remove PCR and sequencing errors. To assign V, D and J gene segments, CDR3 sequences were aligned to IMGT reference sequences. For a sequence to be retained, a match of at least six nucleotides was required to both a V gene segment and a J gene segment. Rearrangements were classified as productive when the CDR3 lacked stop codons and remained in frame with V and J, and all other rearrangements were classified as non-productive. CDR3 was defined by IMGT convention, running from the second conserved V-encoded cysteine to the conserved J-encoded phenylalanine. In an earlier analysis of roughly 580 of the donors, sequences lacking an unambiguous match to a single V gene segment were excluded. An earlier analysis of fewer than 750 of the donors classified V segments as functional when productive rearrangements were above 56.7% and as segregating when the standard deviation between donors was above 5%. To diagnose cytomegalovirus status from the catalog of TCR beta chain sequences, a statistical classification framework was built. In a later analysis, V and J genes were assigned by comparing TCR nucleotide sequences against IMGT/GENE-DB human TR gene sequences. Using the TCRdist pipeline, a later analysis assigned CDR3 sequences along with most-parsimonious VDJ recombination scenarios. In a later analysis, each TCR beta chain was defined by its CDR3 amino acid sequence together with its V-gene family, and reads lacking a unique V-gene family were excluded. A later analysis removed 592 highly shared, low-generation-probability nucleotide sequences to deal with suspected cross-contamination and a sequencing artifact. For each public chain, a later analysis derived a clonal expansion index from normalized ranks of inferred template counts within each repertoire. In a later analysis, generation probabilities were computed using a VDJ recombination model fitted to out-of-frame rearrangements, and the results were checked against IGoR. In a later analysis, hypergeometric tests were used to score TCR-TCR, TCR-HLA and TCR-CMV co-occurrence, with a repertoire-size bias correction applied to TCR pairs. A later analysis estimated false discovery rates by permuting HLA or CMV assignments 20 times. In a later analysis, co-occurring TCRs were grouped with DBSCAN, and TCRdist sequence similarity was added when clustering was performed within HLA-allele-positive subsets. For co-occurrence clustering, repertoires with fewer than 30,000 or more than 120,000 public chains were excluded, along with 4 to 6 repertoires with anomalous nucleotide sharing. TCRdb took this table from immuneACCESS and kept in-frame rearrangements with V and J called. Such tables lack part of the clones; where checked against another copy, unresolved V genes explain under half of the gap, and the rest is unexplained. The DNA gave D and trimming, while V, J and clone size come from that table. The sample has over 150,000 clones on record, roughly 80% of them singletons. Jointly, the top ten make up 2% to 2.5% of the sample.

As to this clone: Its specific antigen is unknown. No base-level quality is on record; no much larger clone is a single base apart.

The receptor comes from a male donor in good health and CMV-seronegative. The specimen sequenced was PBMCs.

The CDR3 here reads CASSYSWTGDNEQFF. The bases are TGTGCCAGCAGTTACTCTTGGACAGGGGACAATGAGCAGTTCTTC. The chain was built from TRBV6-5 and TRBJ2-1, with 9 central nucleotides matching TRBD1. Germline trimming: 0 bases from V, 5 bases from J; junction bases outside gene matches: 2. CDR1 and CDR2, looked up from the germline V gene, are MNHEY and SVGAGI. CDR3 length: 15 amino acids, cysteine to phenylalanine. The sequence is cut down to CDR3 DNA, 45 bases in frame from base 1.